This T cell receptor (beta chain) originates from a study of beta chain features in type 1 diabetes. For this clone: No antigen is known for it.

V gave up 3 bases and J gave up 4 bases, with 15 bases separating them. The CDR3 spans 15 residues. From germline, CDR1 is SGHNT and CDR2 YYREEE (reference sequence). Study outcomes and limitations: Type 1 diabetes patients had TCRB CDR3s that were shorter (moderately but significantly so) in all four CD4+ subsets.

As every portion of the isolated RNA was reverse transcribed, the sequencing read expressed TCRB transcripts. Repertoires were generated with immunoSEQ multiplex PCR, while TCRdb's copy carries only in-frame clones and drops some. The sample includes hundreds of thousands of clones, around 9.9% of them seen just once. This clonotype originated in a man younger than 45 with type 1 diabetes. V is TRBV5-4 and J is TRBJ2-3; perhaps TRBD2 as D (5 bases). The sequenced sample was naive CD4+ T cells from blood. The CDR3: CASSSPTGGPDTQYF. The CDR3 bases are TGTGCCAGCAGCTCTCCGACCGGAGGTCCAGATACGCAGTATTTT.